Below, 20 T cell receptor beta chains from the same sample are listed, as sequenced in a study of T cells in Graves' hyperthyroidism and ophthalmopathy. What was amplified from RNA transcripts were TCR beta CDR3 regions. The HTBI primer set served for first-round RT-PCR of the TCR CDR3. TCRdb re-analysed the multiplex PCR reads in MiXCR, keeping a single row per CDR3 protein. The sample includes approximately 400,000 distinct CDR3 sequences, about 14% of them seen just once. What was sequenced was blood. The receptors here all came from a woman under 40 with Graves' ophthalmopathy.

The chain has TRBV30 and TRBJ2-2; the D is unclear. V was clipped by 0 bases and J by 3 bases, with 11 bases between them. This CDR3 has 15 residues. Germline assignment: CDR1 GTSNPN and CDR2 SVGIG (reference sequence). The CDR3 here is CAWSVPDVDTGELFF. The CDR3 DNA is TGTGCCTGGAGTGTCCCGGACGTCGACACCGGGGAGCTGTTTTTT.

At least ten counts were recorded for this clonotype. This chain connects TRBV7-2 to TRBJ2-5; TRBD1 aligns across 7 bases. The V segment lost 5 bases and the J segment 3 bases; nucleotides outside the gene matches: 9. The germline gives CDR1 SGHTA, CDR2 FQGNSA. The CDR3 covers 15 residues. The CDR3 loop reads CASSNPTGFKETQYF. The CDR3, as DNA: TGTGCCAGCAGCAACCCGACAGGGTTTAAAGAGACCCAGTACTTC.

This clonotype occurred many times. The chain is built from TRBV7-9 and TRBJ1-2; 8 bases line up with TRBD1. The V gene's germline CDR1 is SEHNR and CDR2 FQNEAQ (reference sequence). Trimming cost V 4 bases and J 4 bases; bases outside gene matches: 8. CDR3 length: 15 amino acids. CDR3 protein: CASSSNSGGAYGYTF. DNA for the CDR3: TGTGCCAGCAGCTCGAATTCAGGGGGCGCCTATGGCTACACCTTC.

V gene TRBV3-1 combines with J gene TRBJ2-1, with TRBD2 matching 13 bases. The CDR3 length is 16 residues. The ends lost 3 bases at V and 4 bases at J; junction bases unmatched: 3. Per the germline V gene, CDR1 is LGHDT and CDR2 is YNNKEL (reference sequence). CDR3 loop: CASSHQLAGGYNEQFF. As DNA, the CDR3 is TGTGCCAGCAGCCACCAACTAGCGGGGGGGTACAATGAGCAGTTCTTC.

This clonotype has a count of ten or more. V gene TRBV7-9 combines with J gene TRBJ2-5; the match to TRBD1 covers 7 bases. This CDR3 is 13 amino acids long. Losses at the gene ends were 6 bases for V and 5 bases for J; bases not matched to a gene: 6. Germline CDR1 is SEHNR and CDR2 is FQNEAQ (reference sequence). CDR3 sequence reads: CASRWGQWETQYF. In nucleotides, the CDR3 is TGTGCCAGCAGGTGGGGACAGTGGGAGACCCAGTACTTC. The whole variable domain, remainder taken from reference TRBV7-9 and TRBJ2-5, is DTGVSQNPRHKITKRGQNVTFRCDPISEHNRLYWYRQTLGQGPEFLTYFQNEAQLEKSRLLSDRFSAERPKGSFSTLEIQRTEQGDSAMYLCASRWGQWETQYFGPGTRLLVL.

The table lists this clonotype with a few counts. This rearrangement joins TRBV9 to TRBJ2-2; 7 bases agree with TRBD2. The CDR3 extends over 13 amino acids. The trim removed 7 bases at V and 2 bases at J, leaving 2 bases unmatched. Germline V gene sequence: CDR1 SGDLS, CDR2 YYNGEE. The DNA for the CDR3 is TGTGCCAGCCGGGGACTAAACACCGGGGAGCTGTTTTTT. Translating it yields CASRGLNTGELFF.

This clonotype was seen at least ten times. The rearrangement uses TRBV4-2 and TRBJ2-4, with a tentative D call TRBD1 (7 bases). Deletions cut 0 bases from V and 5 bases from J, with 17 bases between. Germline-derived CDR1 and CDR2 are LGHNA and YNFKEQ. CDR3 length: 17 residues. CDR3 loop: CASSQEAQGGEENIQYF. CDR3 DNA sequence: TGTGCCAGCAGCCAAGAAGCCCAGGGGGGTGAGGAAAACATTCAGTACTTC.

At least ten counts were recorded for this clonotype. The genes are TRBV2 and TRBJ1-5; D perhaps matches TRBD1 (6 bases). The ends were cut back, 2 bases at V and 2 bases at J, with 10 bases in the middle. The CDR3 extends over 15 amino acids. Looked up from germline, CDR1 is SNHLY and CDR2 is FYNNEI. The CDR3 nucleotides read TGTGCCAGCAGTGAACTGGACAGTGGCAATCAGCCCCAGCATTTT. Translation: CASSELDSGNQPQHF.

This clonotype has ten or more counts. The V and J genes are TRBV9 and TRBJ2-2, with 8 bases identical to TRBD1. The CDR3 loop spans 15 amino acids. CDR1 and CDR2 (germline): SGDLS, YYNGEE. V trimming: 1 base; J trimming: 3 bases; junction bases outside the gene matches: 2. Written as DNA, the CDR3 is TGTGCCAGCAGCGTACAGGGGGCATACACCGGGGAGCTGTTTTTT. As protein: CASSVQGAYTGELFF. Full variable domain (remainder filled in from reference TRBV9 and TRBJ2-2): DSGVTQTPKHLITATGQRVTLRCSPRSGDLSVYWYQQSLDQGLQFLIQYYNGEERAKGNILERFSAQQFPDLHSELNLSSLELGDSALYFCASSVQGAYTGELFFGEGSRLTVL.

The gene calls are TRBV5-1 and TRBJ1-6, with a weak D call TRBD1 (5 bases). Germline V gene lookup returns CDR1 SGHRS and CDR2 YFSETQ. Trimming removed 0 bases at V and 7 bases at J, with 11 bases between. The CDR3 extends over 15 amino acids. CDR3 in amino acids: CASSLEGLENSPLHF. For the CDR3, the DNA is TGCGCCAGCAGCTTGGAGGGGTTGGAGAATTCACCCCTCCACTTT.

This clonotype was detected ten times or more. This sequence joins TRBV7-9 and TRBJ2-3; no clear D. The V gene lost 0 bases and the J gene lost 0 bases, with 10 bases spanning the gap. CDR1 and CDR2 from the germline V gene are SEHNR and FQNEAQ (reference sequence). The CDR3 is made up of 16 amino acids. CDR3: CASSLAWRPSTDTQYF. For the CDR3, the DNA is TGTGCCAGCAGCTTAGCATGGCGACCTAGCACAGATACGCAGTATTTT. The full variable domain, rest sourced from reference TRBV7-9 and TRBJ2-3, is DTGVSQNPRHKITKRGQNVTFRCDPISEHNRLYWYRQTLGQGPEFLTYFQNEAQLEKSRLLSDRFSAERPKGSFSTLEIQRTEQGDSAMYLCASSLAWRPSTDTQYFGPGTRLTVL.

This clonotype was detected many times. The chain couples TRBV5-1 to TRBJ2-2, with D unresolved. Trimming took 5 bases from V and 6 from J, leaving 20 bases between them. This CDR3 has 16 amino acids. CDR1 and CDR2 from the germline V gene are SGHRS and YFSETQ. CDR3 bases: TGCGCCAGCAGTTTTTCTTCTCCAGGAGAAGCCGGGGAGCTGTTTTTT. It is translated as CASSFSSPGEAGELFF. Together with reference TRBV5-1 and TRBJ2-2, the CDR3 gives the full variable domain: KAGVTQTPRYLIKTRGQQVTLSCSPISGHRSVSWYQQTPGQGLQFLFEYFSETQRNKGNFPGRFSGRQFSNSRSEMNVSTLELGDSALYLCASSFSSPGEAGELFFGEGSRLTVL.

This clonotype was picked up many times. The V call is TRBV29-1, the J call TRBJ1-1; D is undetermined. The germline V gene encodes CDR1 SQVTM and CDR2 ANQGSEA. This CDR3 region has 12 residues. V lost 3 bases and J lost 1, with 6 bases in between. The CDR3 DNA follows: TGCAGCGTTGAGCTACAGAACACTGAAGCTTTCTTT. Protein product: CSVELQNTEAFF.

This clonotype was counted many times. CDR3 nucleotide sequence: TGTGCCAGCAGTGAATGGGACAGAACCTACGAGCAGTACTTC. This sequence encodes CASSEWDRTYEQYF. The chain uses TRBV6-1 and TRBJ2-7; 7 nucleotides agree with TRBD1. The J segment lost 2 bases and the V segment lost 2 bases, leaving 3 bases of the junction unmatched. This CDR3 spans 14 amino acids. Germline lookup yields CDR1 MNHNS and CDR2 SASEGT.

Ten or more counts support this clonotype. The chain links TRBV12-3 or TRBV12-4 to TRBJ2-5; unclear D gene. There are 15 residues in the CDR3. V was pared by 6 bases and J by 0 bases, with 14 bases between. The CDR3 DNA reads as TGTGCCAGCAGCCCCGTTGCCCCGTACCAAGAGACCCAGTACTTC. Its protein is CASSPVAPYQETQYF.

This clonotype came up many times. The V gene is TRBV6-1, the J gene TRBJ2-7; 7 nucleotides match TRBD2. V lost 8 bases, J lost 0 bases, and 10 bases stayed unmatched. This CDR3 region has 15 residues. Germline CDR1 and CDR2: MNHNS and SASEGT. In nucleotides, the CDR3 is TGTGCCAGCTTTATAGCTCCGGGAGGCTCCTACGAGCAGTACTTC. The encoded protein is CASFIAPGGSYEQYF.

This clonotype was seen more than once but under ten times. The chain has TRBV4-1 and TRBJ2-4; TRBD2 is a possible D gene (5 bases). The V gene's germline CDR1 is MGHRA and CDR2 YSYEKL. The CDR3 spans 16 residues. V lost 4 bases, J lost 8 bases, and 21 bases lay in between. Here the CDR3 reads CASSLTPSRDADIQYF. CDR3 bases: TGCGCCAGCAGCCTAACCCCATCACGGGATGCGGACATTCAGTACTTC.

This clonotype was recorded a few times. The V gene is TRBV15, the J gene TRBJ2-5; D unclear. Trimming took 0 bases from V and 1 from J, leaving 9 bases between them. CDR1 LNHNV and CDR2 YYDKDF come from the germline V gene (reference sequence). The CDR3 loop spans 15 amino acids. Here the CDR3 reads CATSRDLGFQETQYF. The CDR3 DNA reads as TGTGCCACCAGCAGAGATCTGGGGTTCCAAGAGACCCAGTACTTC.

The table lists this clonotype with many counts. The V gene is TRBV27, the J gene TRBJ2-1, with 8 bases identical to TRBD2. This CDR3 is built from 15 residues. After removal of 2 bases from V and 8 bases from J, the junction contained 8 bases not matched to a gene. Germline values: CDR1 MNHEY, CDR2 SMNVEV (reference sequence). CDR3 loop: CASSLISGVSHEQFF. The CDR3, as DNA: TGTGCCAGCAGTTTAATTAGCGGGGTGAGCCATGAGCAGTTCTTC.

This clonotype was observed a few times. The chain is built from TRBV12-3 or TRBV12-4 and TRBJ1-1; possibly TRBD1 for D (6 bases). The CDR3 runs 13 residues. The ends were cut back, 6 bases at V and 4 bases at J, with 12 bases in the middle. CDR3 protein: CASRDSRGTEAFF. CDR3 sequence (DNA): TGTGCCAGCAGGGACAGTCGTGGCACTGAAGCTTTCTTT.